The 29 T cell receptor beta chains listed next were all sequenced from one sample in a study of OX40 agonist ivuxolimab in advanced cancers. Sequencing used immunoSEQ multiplex PCR; TCRdb keeps in-frame clones, though not all of them. The table records approximately 19,000 clones, over 65% of them present only once. The starting material was CD4+ or CD8+ T cells sorted from blood, obtained in a trial of the OX40 agonist ivuxolimab. The receptors here all came from an adult with an advanced solid tumor such as melanoma, head and neck, liver or kidney cancer.

The chain recombines TRBV21-1 with TRBJ2-7; the table's TRBD2 call for D was not verified on the DNA. TRBV21-1 counts as a pseudogene. The CDR3 is 13 residues long. The CDR3 here is CASNQGGRYEQYF. CDR3 nucleotide sequence: TGTGCCAGCAATCAAGGAGGTAGGTACGAGCAGTACTTC.

This clone has only a few counts. CDR3 in amino acids: CAWSEPIGGHQPQHF. The CDR3 coding sequence is TGTGCCTGGAGTGAGCCGATAGGAGGGCATCAGCCCCAGCATTTT. The chain couples TRBV30 to TRBJ1-5; D remains unclear. The length of the CDR3 is 15 residues. Trimming took 1 base from V and 5 from J, leaving 15 bases between them. CDR1 is GTSNPN, CDR2 SVGIG, per germline (reference sequence).

The rearrangement uses TRBV18 and TRBJ2-2; D is perhaps TRBD1 (6 bases). CDR1 and CDR2 (germline): KGHSH, LQKENI. V lost 0 bases to trimming and J lost 2 bases, with 10 bases between them. There are 16 residues in the CDR3. CDR3 sequence: CASSPPDRTNTGELFF. In nucleotides, the CDR3 is TGTGCCAGCTCACCACCGGACAGAACCAACACCGGGGAGCTGTTTTTT.

This clone showed up just once. V and J are TRBV30 and TRBJ1-3; no clear D. The CDR3 spans 14 residues. Trimming pared 0 bases from V and 4 bases from J, leaving 10 bases between. Per the germline V gene, CDR1 is GTSNPN and CDR2 is SVGIG (reference sequence). The CDR3 nucleotides read TGTGCCTGGAGTGTATGGGTGGACGGAAACACCATATATTTT. It specifies CAWSVWVDGNTIYF.

J is TRBJ2-3 and V is TRBV6-6; D not resolved. Germline V CDR1 and CDR2: MNHNY, SVGAGI (reference sequence). The V end was cut by 0 bases, the J end by 8 bases, with 9 bases between. The CDR3 is 13 residues long. The CDR3 here is CASSYSVLGTQYF. DNA of the CDR3: TGTGCCAGCAGTTACTCGGTTCTTGGTACGCAGTATTTT.

This clone was observed a handful of times. The rearrangement links TRBV2 to TRBJ1-1; D remains unclear. The CDR3 consists of 13 residues. Germline V lookup: CDR1 SNHLY, CDR2 FYNNEI. With 4 bases removed from V and 1 base from J, the gap between germline ends came to 7 bases. CDR3 loop: CASSVGSNTEAFF. Here the CDR3 DNA reads TGTGCCAGCAGTGTGGGGTCGAACACTGAAGCTTTCTTT.

The gene calls are TRBV5-6 and TRBJ1-5; D is undetermined. CDR1 is SGHDT and CDR2 is YYEEEE in the germline V gene. Between the trimmed V and J ends, which lost 2 bases and 1 base, there was a span of 7 bases. This CDR3 region has 14 residues. The CDR3 region is CASSLWQSNQPQHF. As DNA, the CDR3 is TGTGCCAGCAGCTTATGGCAGAGCAATCAGCCCCAGCATTTT.

This clone was detected once. The chain is built from TRBV19 and TRBJ2-5; 10 bases map to TRBD1. The CDR3 is made up of 14 amino acids. V dropped 8 bases and J dropped 2; count of bases not matched to a gene: 5. Germline V gene data show CDR1 as LNHDA and CDR2 as SQIVND (reference sequence). As DNA, the CDR3 is TGTGCCAGTGCCGGGGGACAGGGGCAAGAGACCCAGTACTTC. As protein: CASAGGQGQETQYF.

The chain recombines TRBV7-2 with TRBJ1-6; a possible D gene is TRBD1 (5 bases). Germline values: CDR1 SGHTA, CDR2 FQGNSA. CDR3 length equals 14 residues. V dropped 5 bases and J dropped 10 bases, with 15 bases sitting between them. The CDR3 is CASSLIGKGSPLHF. The CDR3 DNA sequence: TGTGCCAGCAGCCTAATAGGTAAGGGGTCACCCCTCCACTTT. Combining the CDR3 with reference TRBV7-2 and TRBJ1-6 gives the whole variable domain GAGVSQSPSNKVTEKGKDVELRCDPISGHTALYWYRQSLGQGLEFLIYFQGNSAPDKSGLPSDRFSAERTGGSVSTLTIQRTQQEDSAVYLCASSLIGKGSPLHFGNGTRLTVT.

The chain is built from TRBV4-3 and TRBJ2-7; perhaps D is TRBD1 or TRBD2 (5 bases each). V was clipped by 5 bases and J by 4 bases, with 12 bases between them. The CDR3 extends over 13 amino acids. The V gene's germline CDR1 is LGHNA and CDR2 YSLEER. Written as DNA, the CDR3 is TGCGCCAGCAGCGTGGGACGGATATACGAGCAGTACTTC. Translation: CASSVGRIYEQYF.

This sequence joins TRBV19 and TRBJ2-7; 8 bases map to TRBD1. The CDR3 has 15 amino acids. Germline CDR1 is LNHDA and CDR2 is SQIVND (reference sequence). V shed 3 bases, J shed 3 bases, and the junction held 7 bases outside the gene matches. CDR3 sequence: CASSITGTGNYEQYF. The CDR3 nucleotides are TGTGCCAGTAGTATTACCGGGACAGGCAACTACGAGCAGTACTTC.

The chain links TRBV2 to TRBJ1-1; weak D call: TRBD1 (6 bases). This CDR3 contains 13 residues. V lost 8 bases to trimming and J lost 1 base, with 11 bases between them. Per the germline V gene, CDR1 is SNHLY and CDR2 is FYNNEI. CDR3 loop: CASYRTANTEAFF. The CDR3 nucleotides are TGTGCCAGCTACCGGACAGCGAACACTGAAGCTTTCTTT.

The V and J genes are TRBV9 and TRBJ2-1, with TRBD2 identical over 9 bases. The length of the CDR3 is 15 residues. Germline trimming cut 6 bases from V and 5 bases from J; bases unmatched to any gene: 9. The V gene's germline CDR1 is SGDLS and CDR2 YYNGEE. The CDR3 loop reads CASTSSGGPNNEQFF. The CDR3 DNA sequence: TGTGCCAGCACCTCAAGCGGGGGGCCCAACAATGAGCAGTTCTTC.

The gene calls are TRBV6-4 and TRBJ2-1; 7 bases are a match to TRBD1. This CDR3 is 15 amino acids long. Trimming cost V 1 base and J 8 bases; bases outside gene matches: 8. Per germline, CDR1 MRHNA and CDR2 SNTAGT. The CDR3 spells CASSDLGTVGDEQFF. The CDR3 nucleotides read TGTGCCAGCAGTGACTTGGGGACAGTAGGCGATGAGCAGTTCTTC.

This clone has a handful of counts. The chain recombines TRBV30 with TRBJ1-1; D is unclear. The CDR3 has 11 amino acids. Trimming removed 0 bases from V and 4 bases from J, with 3 bases in between. Germline V gives CDR1 GTSNPN, CDR2 SVGIG (reference sequence). CDR3 loop: CAWSVGTEAFF. CDR3 DNA: TGTGCCTGGAGTGTTGGCACTGAAGCTTTCTTT.

CDR3 residues: CASSLGGVAGNTIYF. DNA for the CDR3: TGTGCCAGCAGCTTAGGGGGGGTCGCTGGAAACACCATATATTTT. The chain uses TRBV11-2 and TRBJ1-3; TRBD1 might be the D (5 bases). Germline V gives CDR1 SGHAT, CDR2 FQNNGV. This CDR3 is built from 15 residues. V dropped 1 base and J dropped 2 bases, with 9 bases sitting between them.

This clone appeared a few times. As DNA, the CDR3 is TGTGCCAGCAGTAGCGGGGCCCGAGATACGCAGTATTTT. Translated: CASSSGARDTQYF. The chain links TRBV6-1 to TRBJ2-3; 7 positions agree with TRBD2. The CDR3 sequence is 13 residues long. V lost 5 bases, J lost 5 bases, and 4 bases stayed unmatched. Germline values: CDR1 MNHNS, CDR2 SASEGT.

This chain connects TRBV19 to TRBJ2-2, with TRBD2 identical over 7 bases. CDR1 and CDR2 from the germline V gene are LNHDA and SQIVND (reference sequence). The CDR3 covers 13 residues. Trimming cost V 5 bases and J 6 bases; bases outside gene matches: 3. This CDR3 reads CASSPLAPGELFF. DNA for the CDR3: TGTGCCAGTAGTCCACTAGCGCCCGGGGAGCTGTTTTTT.

The V and J genes are TRBV28 and TRBJ2-1; D possibly corresponds to TRBD1 (6 bases). The CDR3 runs to 15 residues. V gave up 1 base and J gave up 7 bases, with 14 bases separating them. The germline V gene encodes CDR1 MDHEN and CDR2 SYDVKM. CDR3 amino acids: CASSLSGAALNEQFF. The CDR3 DNA reads as TGTGCCAGCAGTTTATCAGGGGCGGCACTTAATGAGCAGTTCTTC. Drawing the rest from reference TRBV28 and TRBJ2-1, the complete variable domain is DVKVTQSSRYLVKRTGEKVFLECVQDMDHENMFWYRQDPGLGLRLIYFSYDVKMKEKGDIPEGYSVSREKKERFSLILESASTNQTSMYLCASSLSGAALNEQFFGPGTRLTVL.

V and J are TRBV18 and TRBJ1-2; D call uncertain. Germline V gene lookup returns CDR1 KGHSH and CDR2 LQKENI. With 3 bases removed from V and 4 bases from J, the gap between germline ends came to 6 bases. This CDR3 contains 12 residues. The CDR3 DNA reads TGTGCCAGCTCACCGGACGCCTATGGCTACACCTTC. This encodes CASSPDAYGYTF.

The chain combines TRBV6-5 with TRBJ1-1; D is perhaps TRBD1 (6 bases). This CDR3 contains 13 residues. The V and J ends lost 5 bases and 7 bases respectively, with 14 bases between them. Germline loops: CDR1 MNHEY, CDR2 SVGAGI. CDR3 amino acids: CASSTRQAFEAFF. CDR3 DNA sequence: TGTGCCAGCAGTACCCGACAGGCTTTTGAAGCTTTCTTT.

The rearrangement links TRBV27 to TRBJ2-7; 8 positions match TRBD1. Germline CDR1 is MNHEY and CDR2 is SMNVEV (reference sequence). The CDR3 sequence is 15 residues long. V was pared by 5 bases and J by 5 bases, with 11 bases of the junction left unmatched. The CDR3 sequence: CASSLPGGSKNEQYF. CDR3 DNA: TGTGCCAGCAGTCTGCCAGGGGGCTCAAAAAACGAGCAGTACTTC.

V usage is TRBV28 and J usage is TRBJ1-1, with 7 bases aligning to TRBD1. The V gene end was trimmed by 5 bases and the J gene end by 10 bases; junction bases not matched to a gene: 16. This CDR3 region has 15 residues. Germline V lookup: CDR1 MDHEN, CDR2 SYDVKM. This CDR3 reads CASSTKQGRVGTAFF. The CDR3 region has the DNA TGTGCCAGCAGTACAAAACAGGGGAGGGTGGGCACAGCTTTCTTT.

The rearrangement joins TRBV30 to TRBJ1-1; no definite D call. The CDR3 is 14 residues long. V was cut by 2 bases and J by 6 bases, with 16 bases left in between. Germline CDR1 is GTSNPN and CDR2 is SVGIG (reference sequence). CDR3 region: CAWSIGAKASEAFF. In nucleotides, the CDR3 is TGTGCCTGGAGTATTGGCGCTAAAGCATCTGAAGCTTTCTTT.

The CDR3 protein is CSAREPPEQYF. CDR3 in DNA: TGCAGTGCTAGAGAACCGCCAGAGCAGTACTTC. J is TRBJ2-7 and V is TRBV20-1; D call uncertain. Looked up from germline, CDR1 is DFQATT and CDR2 is SNEGSKA (reference sequence). The V end lost 0 bases, the J end lost 7 bases, and 7 bases lay between the germline ends. This CDR3 region has 11 residues.

This clone is a singleton in its sample. A junction boundary mismatches the germline segment, possibly from a read error. Other DNA sequences of this sample code for an identical CDR3. This chain connects TRBV6-1 to TRBJ1-1; no firm D call. This CDR3 has 16 amino acids. Germline-derived CDR1 and CDR2 are MNHNS and SASEGT. CDR3 DNA: TGTGCCAGCAGTGAAGCCCGGACGGCCATGAACACTGAGGCTTTCTTT. Its protein is CASSEARTAMNTEAFF.

The genes are TRBV7-2 and TRBJ2-3; tentative D call: TRBD1 (6 bases). Trimming took off 1 base at V and 4 bases at J, with 15 bases between the two ends. CDR3 length: 16 amino acids. Per germline, CDR1 SGHTA and CDR2 FQGNSA. The CDR3 region has the DNA TGTGCCAGCAGCTTAGGGATGGTGCAGGGGTCAGATACGCAGTATTTT. Its translation: CASSLGMVQGSDTQYF.

The chain employs TRBV6-5 and TRBJ1-2, with D maybe TRBD1 (6 bases). With 10 bases removed from V and 7 bases from J, the gap between germline ends came to 16 bases. This CDR3 spans 12 amino acids. Germline CDR1 and CDR2: MNHEY and SVGAGI. CDR3 DNA sequence: TGTGCCACTAGTCCGGGGGCTGCTGGCTACACCTTC. It specifies CATSPGAAGYTF.

V gene TRBV18 combines with J gene TRBJ2-7, with TRBD1 matching 9 bases. The V gene end was trimmed by 4 bases and the J gene end by 3 bases; junction bases not matched to a gene: 1. This CDR3 is built from 13 residues. Germline values: CDR1 KGHSH, CDR2 LQKENI. CDR3 protein: CASSQGQGYEQYF. CDR3 coding DNA: TGTGCCAGCTCACAGGGACAGGGCTACGAGCAGTACTTC.